This entry features one TCR beta chain sequence. What it binds is unknown. V lost 5 bases, J lost 0 bases, and 7 bases lay in between. The CDR3 has 13 amino acids. CDR1 is SEHNR and CDR2 is FQNEAQ in the germline V gene (reference sequence). Assay used: immunoSEQ multiplex PCR; TCRdb lists only in-frame clones, some missing. The profile shows tens of thousands of clones, 78% of them singletons. This specimen belongs to a study of a mutant IDH1 vaccine in newly diagnosed glioma. Study overall: Of treated patients, roughly 62% were men and approximately 40% women, averaging about 40 years.

Time point: baseline, week 1 (first vaccination visit). Treatment: pre-vaccination baseline after standard-of-care therapy. Study findings and constraints: Most patients, 85% to 95%, showed vaccine-induced immune responses.

The sequences come from PBMCs, collected from a glioma patient treated with radiotherapy, temozolomide or both. The clonotype was recovered from a man aged 40-55 years with glioma. Some clones in this sample may be carry-over from other donors' samples. The rearrangement uses TRBV7-9 and TRBJ1-1; no firm D call. In nucleotides, the CDR3 is TGTGCCAGCAGCCCCAATATGAACACTGAAGCTTTCTTT. Translation gives CASSPNMNTEAFF.